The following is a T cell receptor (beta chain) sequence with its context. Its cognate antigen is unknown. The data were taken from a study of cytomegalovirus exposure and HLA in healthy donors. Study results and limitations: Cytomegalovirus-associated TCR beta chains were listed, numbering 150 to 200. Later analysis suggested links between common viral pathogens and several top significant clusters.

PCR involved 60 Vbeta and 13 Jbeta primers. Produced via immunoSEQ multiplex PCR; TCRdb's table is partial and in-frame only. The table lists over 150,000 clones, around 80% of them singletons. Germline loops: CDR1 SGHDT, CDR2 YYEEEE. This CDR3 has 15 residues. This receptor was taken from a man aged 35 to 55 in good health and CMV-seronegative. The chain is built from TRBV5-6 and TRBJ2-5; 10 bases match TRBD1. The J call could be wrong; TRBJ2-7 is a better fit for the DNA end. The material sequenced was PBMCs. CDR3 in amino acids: CASSLAGQGIDEQYF. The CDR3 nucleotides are TGTGCCAGCAGCTTGGCGGGACAGGGGATCGACGAGCAGTACTTC.